The clone carrying this TCR beta chain was observed a handful of times. This sample is drawn from a study of blood T cells in healthy people across ages. This CDR3 region has 13 residues. The V end lost 3 bases, the J end lost 2 bases, and 10 bases lay between the germline ends. CDR1 and CDR2 (germline): DFQATT, SNEGSKA (reference sequence). PCR was performed a second time for about 7 to 12 cycles using a sample-barcoded 5' primer and a J-beta primer mix. A single record per CDR3 protein comes from TCRdb applying MiXCR to the 5' RACE reads. This repertoire shows roughly 1,500,000 distinct CDR3 sequences, 40% to 50% found once; its top ten account for 7.9%.

The source is a woman aged 18-30 years in good health. The sequenced material came from blood. The rearrangement joins TRBV20-1 to TRBJ1-2; D is uncertain. The CDR3 loop is CSASLLGNYGYTF. Here the CDR3 DNA reads TGCAGTGCTAGTCTGTTAGGAAACTATGGCTACACCTTC.